This T cell receptor beta chain was identified in a study of CD8+ T cells in alopecia areata. As part of sample collection, lesional scalp punch biopsies and peripheral blood were taken from alopecia areata patients. CDR3 size: 15 residues. V was pared by 2 bases and J by 10 bases, with 9 bases of the junction left unmatched. Per the germline V gene, CDR1 is SQVTM and CDR2 is ANQGSEA. RNA extraction and reverse transcription yielded cDNA as sequencing template. The method was immunoSEQ multiplex PCR; TCRdb's version includes in-frame clones alone and lacks a portion of them. Counted here are some 99,000 clones, 40% to 45% occurring once; the ten biggest clones make up 0.6% to 0.85%.

This receptor was obtained from a human donor with alopecia areata. V and J are TRBV29-1 and TRBJ1-6; 9 nucleotides agree with TRBD1. Sequenced material: CD4+ T cells sorted from blood. The DNA for the CDR3 is TGCAGCGTTGAACGCCGGGACAGGGTTCCCTCACCCCTCCACTTT. This gives the protein CSVERRDRVPSPLHF.